This passage covers 27 T cell receptor beta chains from one sample sequenced in a study of blood T cell repertoires in COVID-19. Profiling relied on immunoSEQ multiplex PCR, and the TCRdb table lists in-frame clones only, not all of them. Seen here are 150,000 to 200,000 clones, roughly 80% observed once, and the top ten hold 9.5% to 15%. Sequenced material: peripheral blood. Source of these receptors: a woman over 75 with COVID-19, enrolled during active disease.

The V call is TRBV7-2, the J call TRBJ1-2; no firm D call. Between the trimmed V and J ends, which lost 2 bases and 8 bases, there was a span of 18 bases. The CDR3 covers 15 residues. Germline values: CDR1 SGHTA, CDR2 FQGNSA. The CDR3 nucleotides are TGTGCCAGCAGCTTAACAGAGAAACCGGGAGGAGGCTACACCTTC. Protein sequence: CASSLTEKPGGGYTF.

V gene TRBV10-3 combines with J gene TRBJ2-1, with 11 bases that match TRBD1. J gave up 13 bases and V 0 bases, and 5 bases lay outside the gene matches. The germline CDR1 and CDR2 sequences are ENHRY and SYGVKD. This CDR3 has 14 residues. The CDR3 nucleotides are TGTGCCATCAGTGAGTCTCAGGACAGGGGGCGCCAGTTCTTC. Amino acids: CAISESQDRGRQFF.

J is TRBJ1-5 and V is TRBV30; the match to TRBD1 covers 7 bases. Germline lookup yields CDR1 GTSNPN and CDR2 SVGIG (reference sequence). CDR3 length: 14 amino acids. The trim removed 3 bases at V and 4 bases at J, leaving 6 bases unmatched. CDR3 sequence reads: CAWSRGTENQPQHF. CDR3 in DNA: TGTGCCTGGAGCCGCGGGACAGAGAATCAGCCCCAGCATTTT.

The genes are TRBV6-6 and TRBJ1-1; the match to TRBD1 covers 9 bases. The CDR3 is 16 amino acids. Per the germline V gene, CDR1 is MNHNY and CDR2 is SVGAGI (reference sequence). With 6 bases clipped from V and 0 bases from J, the junction kept 8 bases outside the gene matches. DNA for the CDR3: TGTGCCAGCAGGCAAACAGGGGGCCGAATGAACACTGAAGCTTTCTTT. Translating it yields CASRQTGGRMNTEAFF.

The rearrangement joins TRBV28 to TRBJ1-1; D not resolved. Germline V gene sequence: CDR1 MDHEN, CDR2 SYDVKM. The CDR3 is 14 amino acids. V lost 2 bases and J 6 bases, leaving 13 bases between the germline ends. DNA for the CDR3: TGTGCCAGCAGTTTAGTTTTCCGTCGCGCTGAAGCTTTCTTT. This translates into CASSLVFRRAEAFF.

This clone has just a few counts. This sequence joins TRBV6-5 and TRBJ1-1; D unclear. Germline V gene sequence: CDR1 MNHEY, CDR2 SVGAGI. The CDR3 is made up of 13 amino acids. Trimming stripped 8 bases from V and 2 bases from J, with 12 bases between. CDR3 residues: CASRRTRNTEAFF. Here the CDR3 DNA reads TGTGCCAGCCGGAGAACGCGAAACACTGAAGCTTTCTTT.

This clone was detected only a few times. The chain recombines TRBV24-1 with TRBJ2-5; D may be TRBD2 (6 bases). The CDR3 contains 14 residues. Trimming shortened V by 9 bases and J by 2 bases, and 15 bases separated the two germline ends. The germline V gene has CDR1 KGHDR and CDR2 SFDVKD. CDR3 residues: CATGGGGVQETQYF. The CDR3 DNA reads as TGTGCCACCGGTGGTGGCGGGGTTCAAGAGACCCAGTACTTC.

The chain recombines TRBV19 with TRBJ2-2, with TRBD1 identical over 7 bases. Germline CDR1 and CDR2: LNHDA and SQIVND (reference sequence). This CDR3 is built from 14 residues. The J segment lost 6 bases and the V segment lost 5 bases, leaving 6 bases of the junction unmatched. The CDR3 DNA follows: TGTGCCAGTAGTGACGACAGGGTTCCCGGGGAGCTGTTTTTT. It encodes CASSDDRVPGELFF.

Worth noting for this clone: Relative to the germline gene, one junction end is altered; a read error may explain this. The CDR3 DNA follows: TGTGCCAGCAGCTTCGGGACAGGGAAATTTGACTTC. Encoded protein: CASSFGTGKFDF. This sequence joins TRBV7-2 and TRBJ1-2; the match to TRBD1 covers 9 bases. CDR3 size: 12 residues. Germline CDR1 SGHTA, CDR2 FQGNSA.

CDR3 residues: CSVEDTRRSYEQYF. CDR3 coding DNA: TGCAGCGTTGAAGATACCAGGCGTTCCTACGAGCAGTACTTC. This sequence joins TRBV29-1 and TRBJ2-7; no firm D call. The CDR3 runs 14 residues. Germline lookup yields CDR1 SQVTM and CDR2 ANQGSEA. V lost 0 bases and J lost 1, with 10 bases in between.

In its sample, this clone was seen a few times. The genes are TRBV7-9 and TRBJ2-7; 9 nucleotides line up with TRBD1. The trim removed 5 bases at V and 6 bases at J, leaving 11 bases unmatched. The CDR3 length is 15 residues. CDR1 is SEHNR, CDR2 FQNEAQ, per germline (reference sequence). The CDR3 region has the DNA TGTGCCAGCAGCCTCCCGGGACAGGGACGTCGCGAGCAGTACTTC. This codes for CASSLPGQGRREQYF. Using reference TRBV7-9 and TRBJ2-7 for the parts outside the CDR3, the full variable domain is DTGVSQNPRHKITKRGQNVTFRCDPISEHNRLYWYRQTLGQGPEFLTYFQNEAQLEKSRLLSDRFSAERPKGSFSTLEIQRTEQGDSAMYLCASSLPGQGRREQYFGPGTRLTVT.

V and J are TRBV29-1 and TRBJ2-1; D remains unclear. Trimming removed 2 bases at V and 7 bases at J, with 6 bases between. CDR3 length: 11 amino acids. CDR1 is SQVTM, CDR2 ANQGSEA, per germline. The CDR3 bases are TGCAGCGTTGAACTAGGAAATGAGCAGTTCTTC. Amino acid sequence: CSVELGNEQFF.

J is TRBJ2-1 and V is TRBV7-9, with D possibly TRBD2 on 7 matching bases. The CDR3 extends over 16 amino acids. V was shortened by 1 base and J by 9 bases, with 19 bases between the two germline ends. The germline V gene has CDR1 SEHNR and CDR2 FQNEAQ (reference sequence). The chain's CDR3 is CASSLGGRRPRGEQFF. CDR3 in DNA: TGTGCCAGCAGCTTAGGCGGGAGACGGCCCAGGGGTGAGCAGTTCTTC.

This clone was counted a single time. V usage is TRBV3-1 (or the pseudogene TRBV3-2) and J usage is TRBJ2-3; D is unresolved. This CDR3 region has 15 residues. Germline V CDR1 and CDR2: LGHDT, YNNKEL (reference sequence). The V and J ends lost 1 base and 0 bases respectively, with 8 bases between them. The CDR3 sequence is CASSQGVASTDTQYF. CDR3 in DNA: TGTGCCAGCAGCCAAGGAGTAGCCAGCACAGATACGCAGTATTTT.

The chain links TRBV7-9 to TRBJ2-3, with D tentatively TRBD2 (6 bases). The V gene lost 5 bases and the J gene lost 5 bases, with 17 bases spanning the gap. This CDR3 region has 15 residues. Germline V gene data show CDR1 as SEHNR and CDR2 as FQNEAQ (reference sequence). The CDR3 spells CASSPPSVQGDTQYF. CDR3 nucleotides: TGTGCCAGCAGCCCACCTAGCGTGCAGGGAGATACGCAGTATTTT.

This clone was detected only once. This chain joins TRBV10-3 and TRBJ2-1; 11 bases map to TRBD2. V gave up 6 bases and J gave up 7 bases; unmatched junction bases: 8. Germline assignment: CDR1 ENHRY and CDR2 SYGVKD. The CDR3 length is 15 residues. The CDR3 sequence: CAIRALAGEGNEQFF. The CDR3 DNA sequence: TGTGCCATCAGGGCACTAGCGGGAGAGGGAAATGAGCAGTTCTTC.

The rearrangement links TRBV10-3 to TRBJ1-1; 8 positions match TRBD1. CDR1 is ENHRY and CDR2 is SYGVKD in the germline V gene. This CDR3 region has 17 residues. V dropped 10 bases and J dropped 1; count of bases not matched to a gene: 17. For the CDR3, the DNA is TGTGCCACTCGTCGTAGTATCTTCGACAGGGGGAACACTGAAGCTTTCTTT. It is translated as CATRRSIFDRGNTEAFF.

The chain recombines TRBV7-9 with TRBJ1-5; D might be TRBD1 (6 bases). CDR3 size: 13 residues. V was clipped by 3 bases and J by 9 bases, with 12 bases between them. Germline V lookup: CDR1 SEHNR, CDR2 FQNEAQ (reference sequence). CDR3 nucleotides: TGTGCCAGCAGCTTTTCAGGGGAGCGGCCCCAGCATTTT. Its protein product is CASSFSGERPQHF.

V gene TRBV2 combines with J gene TRBJ1-2, with D uncertain. This CDR3 has 12 residues. Germline V gives CDR1 SNHLY, CDR2 FYNNEI. V gave up 6 bases and J gave up 4 bases, with 9 bases separating them. CDR3 sequence (DNA): TGTGCCAGCAGGGAACGCGGCTATGGCTACACCTTC. Translating it yields CASRERGYGYTF.

There are a few counts of this clone. The chain couples TRBV28 to TRBJ2-7; 7 positions agree with TRBD1. The ends lost 2 bases at V and 2 bases at J; junction bases unmatched: 3. Germline CDR1 is MDHEN and CDR2 is SYDVKM. The CDR3 has 14 residues. The CDR3 DNA follows: TGTGCCAGCAGTTTACCAGGGGGTACCTACGAGCAGTACTTC. Translating it yields CASSLPGGTYEQYF.

The J gene is TRBJ2-7, the V gene TRBV21-1; TRBD2 is taken as the D call from the table, unchecked against the DNA. TRBV21-1 is termed a pseudogene. This CDR3 region has 18 residues. CDR3 residues: CASSKEGGTSGTDYEQYF. Here the CDR3 DNA reads TGTGCCAGCAGCAAAGAAGGGGGGACTAGCGGGACCGACTACGAGCAGTACTTC.

Here the CDR3 reads CASSSTQGLMNTEAFF. CDR3 in DNA: TGTGCCAGCAGTTCCACCCAGGGGCTAATGAACACTGAAGCTTTCTTT. This sequence joins TRBV28 and TRBJ1-1, with D possibly TRBD1 on 6 matching bases. Germline CDR1 MDHEN, CDR2 SYDVKM. V was shortened by 4 bases and J by 0 bases, with 15 bases between the two germline ends. This CDR3 contains 16 residues.

This clone was recorded many times. The gene calls are TRBV6-5 and TRBJ2-1, with 8 bases matching TRBD2. This CDR3 has 15 amino acids. V was clipped by 4 bases and J by 7 bases; unmatched bases: 9. Germline V CDR1 and CDR2: MNHEY, SVGAGI. The CDR3 sequence: CASSSLGGVGNEQFF. The CDR3 coding sequence is TGTGCCAGCAGTTCCCTCGGGGGGGTGGGTAATGAGCAGTTCTTC.

In DNA form, the CDR3 reads TGCGCCAGCCGGGACAGGGCGTACCAAGAGACCCAGTACTTC. Its translation is CASRDRAYQETQYF. The V call is TRBV10-1, the J call TRBJ2-5; 9 positions match TRBD1. From germline, CDR1 is WNHNN and CDR2 SYGVQD (reference sequence). Unmatched junction bases numbered 4, after V lost 8 bases and J lost 0 bases. CDR3 size: 14 residues.

The table lists this clone with a few counts. This CDR3 reads CASSYLGGARADTQYF. The CDR3 bases are TGTGCCAGCAGCTATTTGGGAGGCGCGAGAGCAGATACGCAGTATTTT. This chain connects TRBV9 to TRBJ2-3; the D gene is possibly TRBD2 (6 bases). In germline, CDR1 is SGDLS, CDR2 YYNGEE. The CDR3 has 16 amino acids. V was trimmed by 4 bases and J by 4 bases, leaving 19 bases between them.

This clone was recorded once. This chain connects TRBV6-1 to TRBJ1-1; D remains unclear. The CDR3 has 14 amino acids. Germline V CDR1 and CDR2: MNHNS, SASEGT. The V gene lost 0 bases and the J gene lost 3 bases, with 8 bases spanning the gap. This chain's CDR3 is CASSEAWRDTEAFF. The CDR3 nucleotides are TGTGCCAGCAGTGAAGCTTGGCGGGACACTGAAGCTTTCTTT.

The rearrangement uses TRBV3-1 (or the pseudogene TRBV3-2) and TRBJ1-1, with D possibly being TRBD1 (6 bases). V lost 4 bases, J lost 11 bases, and 17 bases lay in between. CDR3 size: 13 residues. Germline assignment: CDR1 LGHDT and CDR2 YNNKEL (reference sequence). The CDR3 sequence is CASSPLAGVSAFF. For the CDR3, the DNA is TGTGCCAGCAGCCCCCTGGCAGGGGTCTCTGCTTTCTTT.